This T cell receptor beta chain was sequenced for a study of vaccination and CD4 T cells after COVID-19. Cultured CD4+ T cell DNA was sequenced using the Oncomine TCR Beta short-read assay. TCRdb re-called the PCR reads with MiXCR, one entry per CDR3 protein. This sample yields around 12,000 distinct CDR3 sequences, of which about 56% are seen a single time; around 16% belongs to the top ten. Comments on this clonotype: Its antigen remains unknown.

This CDR3 region has 13 residues. Trimming stripped 5 bases from V and 8 bases from J, with 10 bases between. CDR1 is SEHNR and CDR2 is FQNEAQ in the germline V gene (reference sequence). Documented treatment: roughly ten-day PBMC culture with coronavirus spike peptide pools or control peptides (ViraFEST assay). The clonotype was recovered from a human donor who had recovered from COVID-19. The sequenced material came from CD4+ T cells from blood, cultured in vitro. The chain employs TRBV7-9 and TRBJ1-6; D gene ambiguous. The CDR3 sequence: CASSPESDSPLHF. As DNA, the CDR3 is TGTGCCAGCAGCCCAGAGTCCGATTCACCCCTCCACTTT.